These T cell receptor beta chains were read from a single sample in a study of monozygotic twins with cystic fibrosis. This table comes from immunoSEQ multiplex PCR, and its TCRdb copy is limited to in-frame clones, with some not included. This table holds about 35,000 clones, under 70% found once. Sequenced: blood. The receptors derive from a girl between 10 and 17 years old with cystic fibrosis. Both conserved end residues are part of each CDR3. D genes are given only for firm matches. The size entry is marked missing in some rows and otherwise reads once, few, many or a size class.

CDR3 DNA: TGCAGCGTTGAAGACCCAGCGATCTATGGCTACACCTTC
CDR3 protein: CSVEDPAIYGYTF
J gene: TRBJ1-2
V gene: TRBV29-1
clone size: NA
D gene: NA

CDR3 DNA: TGTGCCAGCAGCGTAGTGGGAGCAGCTAACTATGGCTACACCTTC
CDR3 protein: CASSVVGAANYGYTF
J gene: TRBJ1-2
V gene: TRBV9
clone size: few
D gene: NA

CDR3 DNA: TGCAGCGTCCAGGGCTCTGGGGCCAACGTCCTGACTTTC
CDR3 protein: CSVQGSGANVLTF
J gene: TRBJ2-6
V gene: TRBV29-1
clone size: NA
D gene: NA

CDR3 DNA: TGCGCCAGCAGCCAAGATCCGGGCACTGAAGCTTTCTTT
CDR3 protein: CASSQDPGTEAFF
J gene: TRBJ1-1
V gene: TRBV4-3
clone size: NA
D gene: NA

CDR3 DNA: TGTGCCAGGGACAGGGGGATGGGCAGGGGAGGAGAGACCCAGTACTTC
CDR3 protein: CARDRGMGRGGETQYF
J gene: TRBJ2-5
V gene: TRBV19
clone size: NA
D gene: TRBD1

CDR3 DNA: TGTGCCAGCTCACCACCAGGGTTTAGTCCCTACAATGAGCAGTTCTTC
CDR3 protein: CASSPPGFSPYNEQFF
J gene: TRBJ2-1
V gene: TRBV18
clone size: NA
D gene: NA

CDR3 DNA: TGCGCCAGCAGCCAAGATAGACTAGCGGTTTACAATGAGCAGTTCTTC
CDR3 protein: CASSQDRLAVYNEQFF
J gene: TRBJ2-1
V gene: TRBV4-3
clone size: NA
D gene: TRBD2

CDR3 DNA: TGTGCCAGCAGGCTAAACAGGGTCTCCGGGGAGCTGTTTTTT
CDR3 protein: CASRLNRVSGELFF
J gene: TRBJ2-2
V gene: TRBV2
clone size: NA
D gene: NA

CDR3 DNA: TGTGCCAGCAGCTTAGGTGTCAGGGAGTACGGCTACACCTTC
CDR3 protein: CASSLGVREYGYTF
J gene: TRBJ1-2
V gene: TRBV7-2
clone size: NA
D gene: NA

CDR3 DNA: TGCAGCGCCGTAGTCCGGGACAGGGGAAACTATGGCTACACCTTC
CDR3 protein: CSAVVRDRGNYGYTF
J gene: TRBJ1-2
V gene: TRBV29-1
clone size: NA
D gene: TRBD1

CDR3 DNA: TGCAGCGCCGCGACAGGGCGAGAATGGGAGACCCAGTACTTC
CDR3 protein: CSAATGREWETQYF
J gene: TRBJ2-5
V gene: TRBV29-1
clone size: NA
D gene: TRBD1

CDR3 DNA: TGCGCCAGCAGTGAGTCACCATACTCTGGAAACACCATATATTTT
CDR3 protein: CASSESPYSGNTIYF
J gene: TRBJ1-3
V gene: TRBV10-1
clone size: few
D gene: NA

CDR3 DNA: TGTGCCAGCAGCATCCCTGAGGGGACAGGGTTTGCCACTGAAGCTTTCTTT
CDR3 protein: CASSIPEGTGFATEAFF
J gene: TRBJ1-1
V gene: TRBV21-1
clone size: NA
D gene: NA

CDR3 DNA: TGTGCCAGTAGTATAGGGGGGACAGTTGAGCAGTTCTTC
CDR3 protein: CASSIGGTVEQFF
J gene: TRBJ2-1
V gene: TRBV19
clone size: NA
D gene: TRBD1

CDR3 DNA: TGTGCCAGCAAGGTCGGCGTCACCTACAATGAGCAGTTCTTC
CDR3 protein: CASKVGVTYNEQFF
J gene: TRBJ2-1
V gene: TRBV2
clone size: once
D gene: NA

CDR3 DNA: TGTGCCAGCAGCTTGTTCAGGGACTCCACCGGGGAGCTGTTTTTT
CDR3 protein: CASSLFRDSTGELFF
J gene: TRBJ2-2
V gene: TRBV5-8
clone size: once
D gene: NA

CDR3 DNA: TGTGCCAGCAGTAACGTTGGGACTGAAGCTTTCTTT
CDR3 protein: CASSNVGTEAFF
J gene: TRBJ1-1
V gene: TRBV6-5
clone size: NA
D gene: NA

CDR3 DNA: TGTGCCAGTAGTACGTCCGGGACAGGGCTGGACGAGCAGTACTTC
CDR3 protein: CASSTSGTGLDEQYF
J gene: TRBJ2-7
V gene: TRBV19
clone size: NA
D gene: TRBD1

CDR3 DNA: TGTGCCAGCAGTCTTGTTGTGGCACAGGGGAGGAACACTGAAGCTTTCTTT
CDR3 protein: CASSLVVAQGRNTEAFF
J gene: TRBJ1-1
V gene: TRBV7-8
clone size: NA
D gene: TRBD1

CDR3 DNA: TGTGCCAGCAGTACTGGACTCTGGGGGTACAATGAGCAGTTCTTC
CDR3 protein: CASSTGLWGYNEQFF
J gene: TRBJ2-1
V gene: TRBV27
clone size: NA
D gene: NA

CDR3 DNA: TGTGCCAGCAGCCCGGGGGGGAACACTGAAGCTTTCTTT
CDR3 protein: CASSPGGNTEAFF
J gene: TRBJ1-1
V gene: TRBV5-6
clone size: few
D gene: NA

CDR3 DNA: TGTGCCAGCAGCGTACCCCCAGGTGGGAGTCGGTACAATGAGCAGTTCTTC
CDR3 protein: CASSVPPGGSRYNEQFF
J gene: TRBJ2-1
V gene: TRBV9
clone size: NA
D gene: NA

CDR3 DNA: TGTGCCAGCAGCTCCAGTGCAGGGGGATTCACTGAAGCTTTCTTT
CDR3 protein: CASSSSAGGFTEAFF
J gene: TRBJ1-1
V gene: TRBV7-9
clone size: few
D gene: TRBD1

CDR3 DNA: TGTGCCACCAGCAGAGTTAGAGCGGTAGCATACTCTGGCAATGAGCAGTTCTTC
CDR3 protein: CATSRVRAVAYSGNEQFF
J gene: TRBJ2-1
V gene: TRBV15
clone size: NA
D gene: NA

CDR3 DNA: TGTGCCAGCGGCACCAGAGGGACCTCGGCGGTGGATACGCAGTATTTT
CDR3 protein: CASGTRGTSAVDTQYF
J gene: TRBJ2-3
V gene: TRBV28
clone size: NA
D gene: NA

CDR3 DNA: TGTGCCAGCAGCAGCGACGCAACAGGGCCCCGTTATGAAAAACTGTTTTTT
CDR3 protein: CASSSDATGPRYEKLFF
J gene: TRBJ1-4
V gene: TRBV14
clone size: NA
D gene: NA

CDR3 DNA: TGTGCCTGGAATCCGGGCCGAATCTCCTACAATGAGCAGTTCTTC
CDR3 protein: CAWNPGRISYNEQFF
J gene: TRBJ2-1
V gene: TRBV30
clone size: once
D gene: NA

CDR3 DNA: TGTGCCAGTAGTATAGGTACTGAAGCTTTCTTT
CDR3 protein: CASSIGTEAFF
J gene: TRBJ1-1
V gene: TRBV19
clone size: few
D gene: NA

CDR3 DNA: TGTGCCAGCAGTGCACCTGGGGAGTCCGGAAACACCATATATTTT
CDR3 protein: CASSAPGESGNTIYF
J gene: TRBJ1-3
V gene: TRBV5-4
clone size: NA
D gene: NA

CDR3 DNA: TGTGCCAGCAGTTTAATTATTGTTGGCCAGTTGAACACTGAAGCTTTCTTT
CDR3 protein: CASSLIIVGQLNTEAFF
J gene: TRBJ1-1
V gene: TRBV28
clone size: NA
D gene: NA

CDR3 DNA: TGTGCCAGCAGCTTATATCCTAGCGGGAGCTTCGAGCAGTTCTTC
CDR3 protein: CASSLYPSGSFEQFF
J gene: TRBJ2-1
V gene: TRBV11-2
clone size: NA
D gene: TRBD2

CDR3 DNA: TGTGCCAGCAGCCGAACCAGGTCGGGTCCTGAAAAACTGTTTTTT
CDR3 protein: CASSRTRSGPEKLFF
J gene: TRBJ1-4
V gene: TRBV7-2
clone size: NA
D gene: NA

CDR3 DNA: TGTGCCAGCTCATCTCCAGGGAATCAGAACACTGAAGCTTTCTTT
CDR3 protein: CASSSPGNQNTEAFF
J gene: TRBJ1-1
V gene: TRBV18
clone size: NA
D gene: NA

CDR3 DNA: TGCAGCGTTGTCGGGGGGGAATACACTGAAGCTTTCTTT
CDR3 protein: CSVVGGEYTEAFF
J gene: TRBJ1-1
V gene: TRBV29-1
clone size: NA
D gene: NA

CDR3 DNA: TGCAGCGTTGATCTGGGTAGGACTGAAGCTTTCTTT
CDR3 protein: CSVDLGRTEAFF
J gene: TRBJ1-1
V gene: TRBV29-1
clone size: NA
D gene: NA

CDR3 DNA: TGTGCCAGCAGCCTCACAGGACTAGCGGGAGTAGATACGCAGTATTTT
CDR3 protein: CASSLTGLAGVDTQYF
J gene: TRBJ2-3
V gene: TRBV7-9
clone size: few
D gene: TRBD2

CDR3 DNA: TGTGCCAGCAGTTCCCACCGGGACAGGGGGACTGGGGCCAACGTCCTGACTTTC
CDR3 protein: CASSSHRDRGTGANVLTF
J gene: TRBJ2-6
V gene: TRBV27
clone size: NA
D gene: TRBD1

CDR3 DNA: TGTGCCAGCAGGTATATCATAGGATCAGATACGCAGTATTTT
CDR3 protein: CASRYIIGSDTQYF
J gene: TRBJ2-3
V gene: TRBV7-2
clone size: NA
D gene: NA

CDR3 DNA: TGTGCCAGCAGCCCGATCCAGAGCACCAGGGGGAGGTCTGGCTACACCTTC
CDR3 protein: CASSPIQSTRGRSGYTF
J gene: TRBJ1-2
V gene: TRBV7-9
clone size: NA
D gene: TRBD1

CDR3 DNA: TGTGCCAGCAGTTTATATCAGGGCTACGAGCAGTACTTC
CDR3 protein: CASSLYQGYEQYF
J gene: TRBJ2-7
V gene: TRBV27
clone size: NA
D gene: NA

CDR3 DNA: TGCGCCAGCAGCCAAGGGACTAGCGGGAGACATGAGACCCAGTACTTC
CDR3 protein: CASSQGTSGRHETQYF
J gene: TRBJ2-5
V gene: TRBV4-3
clone size: NA
D gene: TRBD2

CDR3 DNA: TGTGCCATCAGAGGGACGGCGGTCAGAGACTACAATGAGCAGTTCTTC
CDR3 protein: CAIRGTAVRDYNEQFF
J gene: TRBJ2-1
V gene: TRBV10-3
clone size: NA
D gene: NA

CDR3 DNA: TGTGCCAGCAGTCCACTAGCGGGAGTATTAAATGAGCAGTTCTTC
CDR3 protein: CASSPLAGVLNEQFF
J gene: TRBJ2-1
V gene: TRBV9
clone size: NA
D gene: TRBD2